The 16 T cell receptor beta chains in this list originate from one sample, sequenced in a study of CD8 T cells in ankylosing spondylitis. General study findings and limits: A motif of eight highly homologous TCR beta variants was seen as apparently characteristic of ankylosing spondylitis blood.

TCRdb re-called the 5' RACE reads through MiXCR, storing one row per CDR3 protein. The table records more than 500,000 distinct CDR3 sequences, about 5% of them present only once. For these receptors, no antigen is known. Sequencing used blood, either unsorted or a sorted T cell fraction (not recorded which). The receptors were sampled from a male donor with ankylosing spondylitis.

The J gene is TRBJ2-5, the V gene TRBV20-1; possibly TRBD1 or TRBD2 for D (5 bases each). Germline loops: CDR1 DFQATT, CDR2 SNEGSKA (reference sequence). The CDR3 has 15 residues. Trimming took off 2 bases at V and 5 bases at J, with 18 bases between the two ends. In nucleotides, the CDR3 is TGCAGTGCTAGAACGGGAAGGGGCCCTGGGGAGACCCAGTACTTC. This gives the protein CSARTGRGPGETQYF.

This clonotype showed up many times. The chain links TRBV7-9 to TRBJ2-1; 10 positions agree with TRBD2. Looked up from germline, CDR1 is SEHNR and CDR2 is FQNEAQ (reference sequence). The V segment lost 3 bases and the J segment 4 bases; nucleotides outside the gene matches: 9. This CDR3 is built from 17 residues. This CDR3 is CASSFRLAGAAYNEQFF. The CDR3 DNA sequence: TGTGCCAGCAGCTTCAGGCTAGCGGGGGCCGCATACAATGAGCAGTTCTTC.

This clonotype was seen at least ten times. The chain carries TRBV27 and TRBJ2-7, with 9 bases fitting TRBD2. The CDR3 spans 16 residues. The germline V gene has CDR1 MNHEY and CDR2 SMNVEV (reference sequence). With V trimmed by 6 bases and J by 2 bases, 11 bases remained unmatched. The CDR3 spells CASSPSSGVNAYEQYF. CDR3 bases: TGTGCCAGCAGCCCATCTAGCGGGGTTAACGCCTACGAGCAGTACTTC.

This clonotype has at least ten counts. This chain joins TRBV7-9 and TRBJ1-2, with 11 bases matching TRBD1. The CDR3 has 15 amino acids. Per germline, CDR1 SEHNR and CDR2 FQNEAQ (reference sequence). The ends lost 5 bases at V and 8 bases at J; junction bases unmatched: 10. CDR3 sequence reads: CASSRGTGGSRGYTF. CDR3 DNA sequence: TGTGCCAGCAGCCGTGGGACAGGGGGTTCGAGGGGCTACACCTTC.

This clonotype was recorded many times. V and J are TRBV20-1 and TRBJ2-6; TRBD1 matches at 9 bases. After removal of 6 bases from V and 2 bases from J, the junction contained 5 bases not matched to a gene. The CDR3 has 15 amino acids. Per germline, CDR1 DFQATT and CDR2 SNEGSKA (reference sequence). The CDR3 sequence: CSAFTGGPGANVLTF. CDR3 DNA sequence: TGCAGTGCATTTACAGGGGGCCCTGGGGCCAACGTCCTGACTTTC.

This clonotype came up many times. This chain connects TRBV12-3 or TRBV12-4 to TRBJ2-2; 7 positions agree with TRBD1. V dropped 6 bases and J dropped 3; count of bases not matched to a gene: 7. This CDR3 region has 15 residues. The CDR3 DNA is TGTGCCAGCAGGCCCCGGGACAGATACACCGGGGAGCTGTTTTTT. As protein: CASRPRDRYTGELFF.

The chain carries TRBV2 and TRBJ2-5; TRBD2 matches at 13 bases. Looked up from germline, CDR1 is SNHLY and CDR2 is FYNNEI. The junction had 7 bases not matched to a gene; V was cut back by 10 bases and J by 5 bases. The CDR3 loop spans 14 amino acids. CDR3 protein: CATRTSGSGETQYF. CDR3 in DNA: TGTGCCACCAGGACTAGCGGGAGTGGGGAGACCCAGTACTTC.

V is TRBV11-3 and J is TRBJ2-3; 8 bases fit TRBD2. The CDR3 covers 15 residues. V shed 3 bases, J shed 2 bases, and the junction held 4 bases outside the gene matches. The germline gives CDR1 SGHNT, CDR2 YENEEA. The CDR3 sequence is CASSFTSGYTDTQYF. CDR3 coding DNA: TGTGCCAGCAGCTTTACTAGCGGTTACACAGATACGCAGTATTTT. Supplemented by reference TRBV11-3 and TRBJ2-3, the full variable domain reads EAGVVQSPRYKIIEKKQPVAFWCNPISGHNTLYWYLQNLGQGPELLIRYENEEAVDDSQLPKDRFSAERLKGVDSTLKIQPAELGDSAVYLCASSFTSGYTDTQYFGPGTRLTVL.

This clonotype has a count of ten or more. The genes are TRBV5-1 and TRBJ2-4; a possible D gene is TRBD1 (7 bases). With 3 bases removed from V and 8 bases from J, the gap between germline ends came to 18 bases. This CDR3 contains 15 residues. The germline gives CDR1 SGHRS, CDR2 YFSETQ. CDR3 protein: CASSSRGAIKDIQYF. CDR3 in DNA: TGCGCCAGCAGCTCCAGGGGGGCGATCAAGGACATTCAGTACTTC.

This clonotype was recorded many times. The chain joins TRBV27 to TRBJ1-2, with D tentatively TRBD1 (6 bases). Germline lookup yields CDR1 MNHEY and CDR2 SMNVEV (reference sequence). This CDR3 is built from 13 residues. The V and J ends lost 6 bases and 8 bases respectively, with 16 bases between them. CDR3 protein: CASSPTGPGGYTF. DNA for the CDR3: TGTGCCAGCAGCCCGACAGGCCCTGGGGGCTACACCTTC.

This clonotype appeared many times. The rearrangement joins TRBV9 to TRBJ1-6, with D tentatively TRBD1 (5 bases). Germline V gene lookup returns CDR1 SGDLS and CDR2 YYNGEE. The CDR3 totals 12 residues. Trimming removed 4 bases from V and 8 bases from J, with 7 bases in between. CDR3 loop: CASSPQDSPLHF. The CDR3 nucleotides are TGTGCCAGCAGCCCACAGGATTCACCCCTCCACTTT.

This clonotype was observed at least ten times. This CDR3 is CASSPTSGSDEQYF. CDR3 DNA sequence: TGCGCCAGCAGCCCAACTAGCGGGAGTGACGAGCAGTACTTC. V and J are TRBV4-1 and TRBJ2-7; 11 positions match TRBD2. Germline V gene data show CDR1 as MGHRA and CDR2 as YSYEKL. The CDR3 runs 14 residues. V shed 4 bases, J shed 5 bases, and the junction held 4 bases outside the gene matches.

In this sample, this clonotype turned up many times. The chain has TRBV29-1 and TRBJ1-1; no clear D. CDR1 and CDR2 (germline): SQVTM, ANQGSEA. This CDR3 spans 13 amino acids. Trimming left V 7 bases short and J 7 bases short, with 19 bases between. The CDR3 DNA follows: TGCAGCGCCTGGACCGTATACCACAGTGAAGCTTTCTTT. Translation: CSAWTVYHSEAFF. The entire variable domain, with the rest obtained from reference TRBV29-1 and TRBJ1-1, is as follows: SAVISQKPSRDICQRGTSLTIQCQVDSQVTMMFWYRQQPGQSLTLIATANQGSEATYESGFVIDKFPISRPNLTFSTLTVSNMSPEDSSIYLCSAWTVYHSEAFFGQGTRLTVV.

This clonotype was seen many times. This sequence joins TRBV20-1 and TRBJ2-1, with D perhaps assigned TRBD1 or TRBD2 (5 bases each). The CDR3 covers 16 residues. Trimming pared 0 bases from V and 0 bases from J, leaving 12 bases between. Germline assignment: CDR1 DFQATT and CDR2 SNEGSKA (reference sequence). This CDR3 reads CSARDPAGSSYNEQFF. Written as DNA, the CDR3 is TGCAGTGCTAGAGATCCCGCAGGGAGCTCCTACAATGAGCAGTTCTTC.

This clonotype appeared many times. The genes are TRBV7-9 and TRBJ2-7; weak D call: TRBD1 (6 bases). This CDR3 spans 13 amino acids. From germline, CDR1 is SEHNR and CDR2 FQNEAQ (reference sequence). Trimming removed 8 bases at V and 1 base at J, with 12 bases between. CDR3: CASLSDRSYEQYF. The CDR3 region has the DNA TGTGCCAGCTTAAGCGACAGGTCCTACGAGCAGTACTTC.

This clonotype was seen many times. The CDR3 coding sequence is TGTGCCAGCCTACTTGAAGGACGGCGCACAGATACGCAGTATTTT. It yields the protein CASLLEGRRTDTQYF. The chain has TRBV7-2 and TRBJ2-3, with no clear D. CDR3 length: 15 residues. Looked up from germline, CDR1 is SGHTA and CDR2 is FQGNSA. Trimming took 8 bases from V and 1 from J, leaving 16 bases between them.